This T cell receptor beta chain was identified in a study of neurological immune-mediated disorders. Study-wide results and caveats: The most TCR clonal expansion was seen in HTLV-1-associated myelopathy, and the least was seen in multiple sclerosis, which fell below healthy controls.

This clonotype occurred many times. Antigen: not known. Germline CDR1 reads SGHRS; CDR2 reads YFSETQ. V dropped 0 bases and J dropped 4 bases, with 17 bases sitting between them. The CDR3 is made up of 16 amino acids. With 10-nucleotide random UMIs included, cDNA was synthesized by 5'RACE. TCRdb reanalysed the 5' RACE reads using MiXCR and keeps one entry per CDR3 protein. Found here are more than 55,000 distinct CDR3 sequences, more than 9.5% of them singletons; the top ten hold under 15%. Time point denoted: longitudinal time-point 2. Healthy control samples came from blood bank volunteers in Maryland, USA. Where libraries were unsorted, they were derived from 2 million PBMCs stored at -80 degrees C.

The sequence was obtained from a man aged 30-40 years in good health. Sequenced input: PBMCs. The V call is TRBV5-1, the J call TRBJ2-7; perhaps TRBD1 as D (6 bases). This CDR3 is CASSLAQAGVSYEQYF. In nucleotides, the CDR3 is TGCGCCAGCAGCTTGGCCCAGGCAGGGGTATCGTACGAGCAGTACTTC. Full variable domain (outside the CDR3, taken from reference TRBV5-1 and TRBJ2-7): KAGVTQTPRYLIKTRGQQVTLSCSPISGHRSVSWYQQTPGQGLQFLFEYFSETQRNKGNFPGRFSGRQFSNSRSEMNVSTLELGDSALYLCASSLAQAGVSYEQYFGPGTRLTVT.